The clone carrying this TCR beta chain has ten or more counts. As yet, its antigen is unknown. This record comes from a study of breast tumors, draining lymph nodes, adjacent tissues. Overall study findings and caveats: Compared with basal-like, luminal-like tumors shared significantly more repertoire with nontumor tissue.

Per the germline V gene, CDR1 is DFQATT and CDR2 is SNEGSKA (reference sequence). V was clipped by 1 base and J by 8 bases, with 11 bases between them. The CDR3 has 13 residues. The lymph nodes were axillary draining lymph nodes from breast cancer patients. TCRdb processed the multiplex PCR reads anew with MiXCR; each CDR3 protein has one entry. The sample records roughly 100,000 distinct CDR3 sequences, approximately 28% being singletons. V and J are TRBV20-1 and TRBJ2-2; D is perhaps TRBD2 (6 bases). The source material was axillary lymph node tissue. The receptor comes from a female donor with breast cancer. Some clones in this sample may be carry-over from other donors' samples. The DNA for the CDR3 is TGCAGTGCTAGAGTCGGGGGAGTGGGGGAGCTGTTTTTT. Protein sequence: CSARVGGVGELFF.